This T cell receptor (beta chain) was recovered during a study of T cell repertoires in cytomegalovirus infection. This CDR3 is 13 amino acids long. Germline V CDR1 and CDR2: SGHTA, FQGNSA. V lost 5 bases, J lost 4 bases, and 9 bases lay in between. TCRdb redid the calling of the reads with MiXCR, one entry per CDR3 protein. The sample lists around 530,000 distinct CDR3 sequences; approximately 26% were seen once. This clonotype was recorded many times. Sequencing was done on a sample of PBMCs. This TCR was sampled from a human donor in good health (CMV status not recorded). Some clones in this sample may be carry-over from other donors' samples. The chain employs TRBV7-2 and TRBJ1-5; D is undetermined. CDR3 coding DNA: TGTGCCAGCAGCCCCCTTCAGAATCAGCCCCAGCATTTT. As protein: CASSPLQNQPQHF.